The 10 T cell receptor beta chains reported below all come from one sample, sequenced in a study of shared clonotypes between healthy human individuals. The protocol was immunoSEQ multiplex PCR, while the TCRdb copy is restricted to in-frame clones and leaves out a portion. This table holds about 710,000 clones, about two thirds found once. Sequenced: memory CD4+ T cells sorted from blood. Described subset: CD45RA-negative fraction. The source of these receptors is a woman aged 30 to 39 in good health.

The chain carries TRBV6-6 and TRBJ2-7, with a possible D match to TRBD1 (5 bases). The CDR3 extends over 14 amino acids. Germline CDR1 MNHNY, CDR2 SVGAGI (reference sequence). Trimming took 2 bases from V and 1 from J, leaving 9 bases between them. The CDR3 region is CASSYQGDSYEQYF. The CDR3 bases are TGTGCCAGCAGTTACCAAGGGGATTCCTACGAGCAGTACTTC.

This clone occurred once. V is TRBV15 and J is TRBJ2-3; tentative D call: TRBD2 (7 bases). The germline CDR1 and CDR2 sequences are LNHNV and YYDKDF (reference sequence). The length of the CDR3 is 15 residues. Trimming stripped 7 bases from V and 4 bases from J, with 18 bases between. In nucleotides, the CDR3 is TGTGCCACCAAATGGAGGGGGAGGGGCCCAGATACGCAGTATTTT. Protein: CATKWRGRGPDTQYF.

This sequence joins TRBV7-8 and TRBJ2-2; D uncertain. CDR1 SGHVS and CDR2 FQNEAQ come from the germline V gene. The germline V and J ends were trimmed by 5 bases and 3 bases, with 13 bases remaining between them. The CDR3 loop spans 15 amino acids. The CDR3 DNA reads TGTGCCAGCAGCCTCCGGTCTCACTACACCGGGGAGCTGTTTTTT. Translated, it gives CASSLRSHYTGELFF. Full variable domain (missing parts from reference TRBV7-8 and TRBJ2-2): GAGVSQSPRYKVAKRGQDVALRCDPISGHVSLFWYQQALGQGPEFLTYFQNEAQLDKSGLPSDRFFAERPEGSVSTLKIQRTQQEDSAVYLCASSLRSHYTGELFFGEGSRLTVL.

CDR3 nucleotide sequence: TGTGCCAGCAGTTTATGGGGCTCCTACAATGAGCAGTTCTTC. Protein product: CASSLWGSYNEQFF. The J gene is TRBJ2-1, the V gene TRBV27; D is unresolved. The CDR3 contains 14 residues. V lost 1 base and J 0 bases, leaving 4 bases between the germline ends. Germline CDR1 MNHEY, CDR2 SMNVEV (reference sequence).

The V call is TRBV19, the J call TRBJ1-5; TRBD1 aligns across 9 bases. From germline, CDR1 is LNHDA and CDR2 SQIVND (reference sequence). J was trimmed by 7 bases and V by 7 bases; bases with no gene match: 8. The CDR3 has 14 amino acids. CDR3 region: CASNMGQGWQPQHF. CDR3 nucleotides: TGTGCCAGTAATATGGGACAGGGCTGGCAGCCCCAGCATTTT.

This clone has a handful of counts. J is TRBJ2-3 and V is TRBV5-6; 7 bases fit TRBD2. The V gene's germline CDR1 is SGHDT and CDR2 YYEEEE. The length of the CDR3 is 16 residues. The trim removed 0 bases at V and 4 bases at J, leaving 8 bases unmatched. The CDR3 coding sequence is TGTGCCAGCAGCTTGGCTGGCGGGGGTCAACCAGATACGCAGTATTTT. This translates into CASSLAGGGQPDTQYF.

This clone appeared many times. Other nucleotide sequences from this sample produce the same CDR3. V usage is TRBV18 and J usage is TRBJ2-5; unclear D gene. Germline lookup yields CDR1 KGHSH and CDR2 LQKENI. The CDR3 loop spans 11 amino acids. V lost 1 base, J lost 3 bases, and 0 bases lay in between. Written as DNA, the CDR3 is TGTGCCAGCTCACCACAAGAGACCCAGTACTTC. This gives the protein CASSPQETQYF.

The genes are TRBV28 and TRBJ1-3; TRBD1 is a possible D gene (5 bases). The CDR3 spans 15 residues. V lost 5 bases and J lost 9, with 20 bases in between. In germline, CDR1 is MDHEN, CDR2 SYDVKM. The CDR3 nucleotides are TGTGCCAGCAGTCCCGGGGGTGGGGCTCGGATCACCATATATTTT. It specifies CASSPGGGARITIYF.

V and J are TRBV5-6 and TRBJ2-7; TRBD1 matches at 9 bases. The V and J ends lost 4 bases and 3 bases, in that order; junction bases with no gene match: 5. The CDR3 has 14 residues. Germline CDR1 is SGHDT and CDR2 is YYEEEE. CDR3 bases: TGTGCCAGCAGCCGGGAGGACAGGGGCTACGAGCAGTACTTC. Amino acids: CASSREDRGYEQYF.

This clone was seen only a few times. V gene TRBV7-7 combines with J gene TRBJ2-3; D is ambiguous. CDR1 SSHAT and CDR2 FNYEAQ come from the germline V gene (reference sequence). The CDR3 has 16 residues. Trimming left V 5 bases short and J 2 bases short, with 17 bases between. Here the CDR3 reads CASSPRSGRLTDTQYF. Written as DNA, the CDR3 is TGTGCCAGCAGCCCCCGTTCCGGACGGCTCACAGATACGCAGTATTTT.